The sequence of this TCR beta chain was determined in a study of T cell responses to AZD1222 COVID-19 vaccine. Germline V lookup: CDR1 SGHDN, CDR2 FVKESK. The CDR3 runs 16 residues. V was pared by 4 bases and J by 0 bases, with 6 bases of the junction left unmatched. Details on this clone: What it recognizes is unknown.

Sequenced by immunoSEQ multiplex PCR; TCRdb stores in-frame clones only, minus some. This table has around 110,000 clones, about 90% appearing once. Study findings and constraints: White British ancestry dominated among donors, who included more females, and clonal diversity was possibly underestimated. A reported finding is that nearly half of spike-specific TCRs target unmutated variant regions. Baseline seropositivity characterized only a handful of AZD1222 recipients.

The sample in question was peripheral blood, obtained on day 0 of AZD1222 vaccination. J is TRBJ1-1 and V is TRBV14; 9 positions match TRBD1. The receptor was isolated from an adult in good health. DNA for the CDR3: TGTGCCAGCAGCCCCGGACAGGGGAAGGTGAACACTGAAGCTTTCTTT. This gives the protein CASSPGQGKVNTEAFF.